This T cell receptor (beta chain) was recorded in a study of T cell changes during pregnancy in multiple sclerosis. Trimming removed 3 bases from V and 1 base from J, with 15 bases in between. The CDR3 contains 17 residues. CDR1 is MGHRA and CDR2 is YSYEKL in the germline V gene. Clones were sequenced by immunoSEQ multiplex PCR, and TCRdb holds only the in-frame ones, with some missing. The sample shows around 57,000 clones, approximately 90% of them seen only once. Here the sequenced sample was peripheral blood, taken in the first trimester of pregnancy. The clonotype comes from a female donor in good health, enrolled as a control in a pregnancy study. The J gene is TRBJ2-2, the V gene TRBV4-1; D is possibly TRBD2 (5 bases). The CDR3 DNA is TGCGCCAGCAGCCACCTACTAGGATCTCAGAACACCGGGGAGCTGTTTTTT. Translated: CASSHLLGSQNTGELFF.